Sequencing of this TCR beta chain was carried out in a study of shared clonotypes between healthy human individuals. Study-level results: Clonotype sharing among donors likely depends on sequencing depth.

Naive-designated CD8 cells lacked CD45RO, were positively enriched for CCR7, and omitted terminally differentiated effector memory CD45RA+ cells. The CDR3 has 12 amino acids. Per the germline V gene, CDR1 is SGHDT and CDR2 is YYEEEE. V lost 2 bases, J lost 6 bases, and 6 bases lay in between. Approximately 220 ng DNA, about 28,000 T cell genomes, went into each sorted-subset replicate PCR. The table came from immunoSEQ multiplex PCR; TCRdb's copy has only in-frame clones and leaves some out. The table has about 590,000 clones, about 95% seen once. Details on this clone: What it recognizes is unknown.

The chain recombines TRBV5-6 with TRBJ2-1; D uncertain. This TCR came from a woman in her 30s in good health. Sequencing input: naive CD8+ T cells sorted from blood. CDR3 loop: CASSLVVNEQFF. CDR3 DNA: TGTGCCAGCAGCTTAGTAGTCAATGAGCAGTTCTTC.